These 20 T cell receptor beta chains were sequenced from one sample in a study of graft-versus-host responses after intestinal transplantation. These receptors' antigens are unknown. Measured with immunoSEQ multiplex PCR; TCRdb has only the in-frame clones, and not every one. The data hold about 100,000 clones, with roughly 87% observed a single time. The source material was unstimulated CD4+ T cells sorted from spleen or lymph node cells, sampled before intestinal transplant. The source is a human donor who received an intestinal transplant.

The V call is TRBV18, the J call TRBJ2-7, with D unresolved. The CDR3 loop spans 15 amino acids. Germline CDR1 is KGHSH and CDR2 is LQKENI. V lost 1 base and J lost 2, with 12 bases in between. CDR3 amino acids: CASSPQGAAAYEQYF. The CDR3 DNA reads TGTGCCAGCTCACCACAGGGTGCCGCGGCCTACGAGCAGTACTTC.

This clone was counted only a few times. The chain recombines TRBV5-5 with TRBJ2-7; D is undetermined. CDR3 length: 14 residues. CDR1 is SGHKS, CDR2 YYEKEE, per germline (reference sequence). The V end lost 2 bases, the J end lost 5 bases, and 14 bases lay between the germline ends. CDR3: CASSLFAERNEQYF. Here the CDR3 DNA reads TGTGCCAGCAGCTTATTCGCAGAAAGAAACGAGCAGTACTTC.

CDR3 bases: TGTGTCAGAAGCTTCGGACTAGATGTAGGCTCGGGTCCCAGCTACGAGCAGTACTTC. Translation: CVRSFGLDVGSGPSYEQYF. This chain connects TRBV7-5 to TRBJ2-7; TRBD2, the table's D call, was not compared with the DNA. TRBV7-5 is classified as a pseudogene. The CDR3 totals 19 residues.

This clone has only a few counts. One end of the junction is discordant with germline, which a read error may explain. The sample holds other DNA sequences that translate to the same CDR3. The chain employs TRBV29-1 and TRBJ1-1; no reliable D call. The CDR3 consists of 11 residues. CDR1 and CDR2 from the germline V gene are SQVTM and ANQGSEA. CDR3 loop: CSVEGNTEAFF. Here the CDR3 DNA reads TGCAGCGTCGAAGGGAACACTGAAGCTTTCTTT.

J is TRBJ2-3 and V is TRBV4-1; 11 bases agree with TRBD1. Trimming cost V 5 bases and J 5 bases; bases outside gene matches: 6. Germline V gene lookup returns CDR1 MGHRA and CDR2 YSYEKL. The CDR3 is made up of 15 amino acids. CDR3 residues: CASSFRDRGLDTQYF. The CDR3 nucleotides are TGCGCCAGCAGCTTCCGGGACAGGGGGTTAGATACGCAGTATTTT.

The chain joins TRBV9 to TRBJ2-2, with D tentatively TRBD1 or TRBD2 (5 bases each). Germline V gives CDR1 SGDLS, CDR2 YYNGEE. The CDR3 consists of 15 residues. The germline V and J ends were trimmed by 0 bases and 2 bases, with 8 bases remaining between them. The CDR3 loop is CASSVVGDNTGELFF. Written as DNA, the CDR3 is TGTGCCAGCAGCGTAGTCGGGGACAACACCGGGGAGCTGTTTTTT.

This sequence joins TRBV19 and TRBJ2-3, with D maybe TRBD2 (5 bases). Germline CDR1 reads LNHDA; CDR2 reads SQIVND (reference sequence). The ends were cut back, 3 bases at V and 0 bases at J, with 13 bases in the middle. The CDR3 contains 16 residues. The CDR3 region has the DNA TGTGCCAGTAGTATCGGGATGGGTACTAGCACAGATACGCAGTATTTT. Translation: CASSIGMGTSTDTQYF.

This clone was detected once. The chain has TRBV11-1 and TRBJ2-7; unclear D gene. CDR3 size: 15 residues. Germline V gene sequence: CDR1 SGHAT, CDR2 FQDESV (reference sequence). The V end was cut by 5 bases, the J end by 3 bases, with 17 bases between. The CDR3 DNA reads as TGTGCCAGCAGCCGGTCGCTTGGCAACCACTACGAGCAGTACTTC. It encodes CASSRSLGNHYEQYF.

The rearrangement joins TRBV6-5 to TRBJ2-1; D might be TRBD1 or TRBD2, each matching 5 bases. The germline V gene encodes CDR1 MNHEY and CDR2 SVGAGI. This CDR3 has 12 residues. V dropped 7 bases and J dropped 7 bases, with 11 bases sitting between them. The CDR3 DNA sequence: TGTGCCAGCAACCCGGGACCTAATGAGCAGTTCTTC. This encodes CASNPGPNEQFF.

The chain couples TRBV18 to TRBJ2-7, with 10 bases that match TRBD1. This CDR3 contains 15 residues. Germline assignment: CDR1 KGHSH and CDR2 LQKENI. V shed 3 bases and J 1 base; nucleotides not matched to a gene: 3. The CDR3 here is CASSPGTGASYEQYF. As DNA, the CDR3 is TGTGCCAGCTCACCGGGGACAGGGGCTTCCTACGAGCAGTACTTC.

Only a few counts were recorded for this clone. The rearrangement joins TRBV28 to TRBJ2-3, with a weak D call TRBD2 (5 bases). Germline loops: CDR1 MDHEN, CDR2 SYDVKM. Trimming stripped 5 bases from V and 7 bases from J, with 16 bases between. This CDR3 region has 14 residues. CDR3 in amino acids: CASSPPSSLHTQYF. As DNA, the CDR3 is TGTGCCAGCAGTCCACCCTCTAGCTTACATACGCAGTATTTT.

Comments on this clone: The sample contains more than one DNA sequence encoding this CDR3. The chain joins TRBV7-3 to TRBJ2-5; possible D gene TRBD1, 5 bases. Germline values: CDR1 SGHTA, CDR2 FQGTGA. This CDR3 spans 13 amino acids. Trimming took off 4 bases at V and 1 base at J, with 7 bases between the two ends. The CDR3 region is CASSSGSQETQYF. In nucleotides, the CDR3 is TGTGCCAGCAGCTCAGGGTCCCAAGAGACCCAGTACTTC.

The rearrangement joins TRBV5-5 to TRBJ1-1, with D maybe TRBD1 (6 bases). Trimming removed 4 bases at V and 1 base at J, with 11 bases between. Germline V gives CDR1 SGHKS, CDR2 YYEKEE (reference sequence). This CDR3 comprises 14 residues. The CDR3 loop reads CASSQGHGNTEAFF. The CDR3 DNA reads TGTGCCAGCAGCCAGGGACACGGGAACACTGAAGCTTTCTTT. The full variable domain, with the rest looked up from reference TRBV5-5 and TRBJ1-1, is DAGVTQSPTHLIKTRGQQVTLRCSPISGHKSVSWYQQVLGQGPQFIFQYYEKEERGRGNFPDRFSARQFPNYSSELNVNALLLGDSALYLCASSQGHGNTEAFFGQGTRLTVV.

This clone was counted once. This sequence joins TRBV7-6 and TRBJ2-7, with TRBD2 matching 14 bases. Germline assignment: CDR1 SGHVS and CDR2 FNYEAQ. With V trimmed by 5 bases and J by 7 bases, 4 bases remained unmatched. The CDR3 contains 14 residues. The CDR3 DNA is TGTGCCAGCAGCCGGGGACTAGCGGGAGTGGAGCAGTACTTC. This encodes CASSRGLAGVEQYF.

This clone was observed a handful of times. The chain joins TRBV2 to TRBJ2-7, with D perhaps assigned TRBD1 or TRBD2 (5 bases each). CDR1 is SNHLY, CDR2 FYNNEI, per germline. V was trimmed by 3 bases and J by 9 bases, leaving 6 bases between them. The CDR3 has 10 residues. The CDR3 is CASSEGVQYF. Written as DNA, the CDR3 is TGTGCCAGCAGTGAGGGGGTGCAGTACTTC. Drawing the rest from reference TRBV2 and TRBJ2-7, the complete variable domain is EPEVTQTPSHQVTQMGQEVILRCVPISNHLYFYWYRQILGQKVEFLVSFYNNEISEKSEIFDDQFSVERPDGSNFTLKIRSTKLEDSAMYFCASSEGVQYFGPGTRLTVT.

The V and J genes are TRBV5-4 and TRBJ2-5, with TRBD1 as a possible D gene (7 bases). This CDR3 has 15 amino acids. Trimming left V 0 bases short and J 3 bases short, with 12 bases between. Germline V lookup: CDR1 SGHNT, CDR2 YYREEE (reference sequence). CDR3 amino acids: CASSLGQGGKETQYF. CDR3 coding DNA: TGTGCCAGCAGCTTGGGGCAGGGGGGAAAAGAGACCCAGTACTTC.

The chain links TRBV7-9 to TRBJ2-1; 16 nucleotides line up with TRBD2. Germline V gene data show CDR1 as SEHNR and CDR2 as FQNEAQ (reference sequence). V shed 6 bases and J 7 bases; nucleotides not matched to a gene: 15. This CDR3 spans 19 amino acids. The CDR3: CASSRPPGLAGGPGNEQFF. The CDR3 DNA follows: TGTGCCAGCAGTAGACCCCCGGGACTAGCGGGGGGGCCGGGGAATGAGCAGTTCTTC. Drawing the rest from reference TRBV7-9 and TRBJ2-1, the complete variable domain is DTGVSQNPRHKITKRGQNVTFRCDPISEHNRLYWYRQTLGQGPEFLTYFQNEAQLEKSRLLSDRFSAERPKGSFSTLEIQRTEQGDSAMYLCASSRPPGLAGGPGNEQFFGPGTRLTVL.

Worth noting for this clone: Relative to the germline gene, one junction end is altered; a read error may explain this. The rearrangement joins TRBV27 to TRBJ2-7; 9 bases are a match to TRBD1. The CDR3 consists of 9 residues. Germline V gene data show CDR1 as MNHEY and CDR2 as SMNVEV (reference sequence). The CDR3 nucleotides read TGTGCCAAAGCCGGGACAGGGCCCTTC. Its protein product is CAKAGTGPF.

J is TRBJ1-3 and V is TRBV4-2; D remains ambiguous. Trimming removed 5 bases from V and 4 bases from J, with 12 bases in between. Germline-derived CDR1 and CDR2 are LGHNA and YNFKEQ. The CDR3 is 14 residues long. CDR3 amino acids: CASSFPGPGNTIYF. The CDR3 region has the DNA TGTGCCAGCAGCTTCCCGGGTCCCGGAAACACCATATATTTT.

This chain connects TRBV10-3 to TRBJ2-1, with TRBD2 as a possible D gene (5 bases). The germline V and J ends were trimmed by 0 bases and 15 bases, with 15 bases remaining between them. The CDR3 extends over 13 amino acids. Germline loops: CDR1 ENHRY, CDR2 SYGVKD. The DNA for the CDR3 is TGTGCCATCAGTGAGTCCGGACTCGCCGAGGCGTTCTTC. It specifies CAISESGLAEAFF.